This T cell receptor (beta chain) was profiled in a study of blood T cell repertoires in COVID-19. Study-level background: Samples of COVID-19 (acute and convalescent) were obtained from the United States, Italy and Spain. Nucleic acid was either cDNA or gDNA, and it came from T cells, B-cell-depleted T cells, or PBMCs.

Original data processing: The authors estimated nucleated cell counts from reference gene primer amplification. TCRdb keeps only in-frame clones here, not all; method: immunoSEQ multiplex PCR. V, J and clone size are those of that table, while D and trimming were read from the DNA. The sample has around 240,000 clones, 83% seen once; the top ten hold approximately 7.4%. The V gene end was trimmed by 1 base and the J gene end by 4 bases; junction bases not matched to a gene: 4. There are 15 residues in the CDR3. Germline CDR1 SGHDN, CDR2 FVKESK. The clonotype originates from a woman aged 45-60 years with acute or convalescent COVID-19. The chain links TRBV14 to TRBJ2-1; 7 bases fit TRBD1. Sample: peripheral blood. CDR3 in DNA: TGTGCCAGCAGCCAAGTCAGGGGGAGATACAATGAGCAGTTCTTC. This encodes CASSQVRGRYNEQFF.